This TCR beta chain is from a study of graft-versus-host responses after intestinal transplantation. There are 13 residues in the CDR3. V lost 4 bases and J lost 0; bases outside the gene matches: 0. Germline loops: CDR1 SQVTM, CDR2 ANQGSEA. Some clones are missing from TCRdb's copy, which holds only in-frame ones; the method was immunoSEQ multiplex PCR. The repertoire holds roughly 90,000 clones, with about nine tenths as singletons. Concerning this clone itself: Its antigen is not identified.

The sequence came from a human donor who was the organ donor for an intestinal transplant. The chain combines TRBV29-1 with TRBJ1-1, with 9 nucleotides matching TRBD1. The material sequenced was unstimulated CD4+ T cells sorted from spleen or lymph node cells, taken before transplant. The CDR3 coding sequence is TGCAGCGTTGGGGACAGGGTGAACACTGAAGCTTTCTTT. Amino acid sequence: CSVGDRVNTEAFF.